What follows are 25 T cell receptor beta chains derived from one specimen sequenced in a study of cytomegalovirus exposure and HLA in healthy donors. Both 60 Vbeta primers and 13 Jbeta primers went into the PCR. Some clones are missing from TCRdb's copy, which holds only in-frame ones; the method was immunoSEQ multiplex PCR. The repertoire holds 100,000 to 150,000 clones, with more than 65% as singletons. The sample comprised PBMCs. Receptors were obtained from a woman aged 18-29 years in good health and CMV-seronegative.

The chain carries TRBV19 and TRBJ1-1; the D gene is possibly TRBD1 (6 bases). Trimming cost V 5 bases and J 2 bases, with 15 bases left between them. The CDR3 is made up of 15 amino acids. Germline V lookup: CDR1 LNHDA, CDR2 SQIVND (reference sequence). CDR3 sequence reads: CASSWGGQINTEAFF. CDR3 in DNA: TGTGCCAGTAGTTGGGGCGGACAGATTAACACTGAAGCTTTCTTT.

V is TRBV11-3 and J is TRBJ1-1; TRBD1 might be the D (6 bases). The CDR3 loop spans 15 amino acids. Per the germline V gene, CDR1 is SGHNT and CDR2 is YENEEA. Trimming shortened V by 1 base and J by 0 bases, and 9 bases separated the two germline ends. CDR3 sequence: CASSLGTAMNTEAFF. The CDR3 DNA reads as TGTGCCAGCAGCTTAGGGACAGCAATGAACACTGAAGCTTTCTTT.

J is TRBJ2-7 and V is TRBV2; 8 bases are shared with TRBD2. Germline loops: CDR1 SNHLY, CDR2 FYNNEI. The V gene end was trimmed by 8 bases and the J gene end by 7 bases; junction bases not matched to a gene: 10. The CDR3 is 13 residues long. The CDR3: CASLGNPGGEQYF. CDR3 in DNA: TGTGCCAGCCTTGGGAACCCGGGGGGGGAGCAGTACTTC.

This clone was counted a few times. This chain connects TRBV7-9 to TRBJ2-1; D not certain. Germline V CDR1 and CDR2: SEHNR, FQNEAQ (reference sequence). The CDR3 has 14 amino acids. Deletions cut 1 base from V and 5 bases from J, with 9 bases between. CDR3 sequence: CASSLDAVDNEQFF. The DNA for the CDR3 is TGTGCCAGCAGCTTAGATGCGGTAGACAATGAGCAGTTCTTC.

This clone occurred a few times. CDR3 amino acids: CASSFRNNNEKLFF. The CDR3 DNA reads as TGTGCCAGCAGCTTTAGAAATAATAATGAAAAACTGTTTTTT. J is TRBJ1-4 and V is TRBV5-5; D not resolved. The germline V and J ends were trimmed by 2 bases and 4 bases, with 9 bases remaining between them. The CDR3 totals 14 residues. CDR1 is SGHKS, CDR2 YYEKEE, per germline (reference sequence).

This clone was picked up one time. The J gene is TRBJ2-2, the V gene TRBV18, with TRBD1 matching over 9 bases. The length of the CDR3 is 16 residues. The ends lost 4 bases at V and 1 base at J; junction bases unmatched: 4. Germline V gene lookup returns CDR1 KGHSH and CDR2 LQKENI. DNA for the CDR3: TGTGCCAGCTCACGGCGACAGGGGGAGAACACCGGGGAGCTGTTTTTT. This translates into CASSRRQGENTGELFF.

V gene TRBV7-2 combines with J gene TRBJ2-3; 9 nucleotides align to TRBD2. CDR3 length: 17 residues. Germline-derived CDR1 and CDR2 are SGHTA and FQGNSA. J gave up 3 bases and V 3 bases, and 10 bases lay outside the gene matches. The chain's CDR3 is CASSFRRGGASTDTQYF. CDR3 coding DNA: TGTGCCAGCAGCTTCCGTCGCGGGGGGGCGTCTACAGATACGCAGTATTTT.

Notes on this clone: Other nucleotide sequences in the sample specify the same CDR3. The rearrangement uses TRBV6-5 and TRBJ1-5; 8 bases line up with TRBD1. V lost 6 bases, J lost 7 bases, and 5 bases stayed unmatched. Per the germline V gene, CDR1 is MNHEY and CDR2 is SVGAGI. This CDR3 comprises 13 residues. The CDR3 loop is CASRGQGGQPQHF. The CDR3 DNA sequence: TGTGCCAGCAGAGGACAGGGCGGCCAGCCCCAGCATTTT.

Note on this clone: At one boundary the junction diverges from the germline segment, which might be a read error. The V call is TRBV23-1, the J call TRBJ2-6; 7 bases are a match to TRBD2. TRBV23-1 is sorted into the ORF group, with uncertain function. The CDR3 runs to 18 residues. The CDR3 DNA sequence: TGCGCCAGCAGGAGGGACGGGAGGACTTACTCTGGGGCCAACGGCCTGACTTTC. Its protein is CASRRDGRTYSGANGLTF.

The chain recombines TRBV27 with TRBJ1-5; the D is unclear. V shed 2 bases and J shed 3 bases, with 8 bases lying between them. Germline loops: CDR1 MNHEY, CDR2 SMNVEV (reference sequence). The CDR3 consists of 14 residues. As DNA, the CDR3 is TGTGCCAGCAGTTTAGAGGGATTCAATCAGCCCCAGCATTTT. Translated, it gives CASSLEGFNQPQHF.

The V call is TRBV25-1, the J call TRBJ2-1; 10 positions agree with TRBD2. Looked up from germline, CDR1 is MGHDK and CDR2 is SYGVNS. CDR3 length: 17 amino acids. Unmatched junction bases numbered 12, after V lost 3 bases and J lost 7 bases. CDR3 sequence: CASSDLLAGVSRNEQFF. Written as DNA, the CDR3 is TGTGCCAGCAGTGACTTGCTAGCGGGGGTGTCCCGTAATGAGCAGTTCTTC.

The J gene is TRBJ2-3, the V gene TRBV7-9, with D perhaps matching TRBD2 (6 bases). Germline assignment: CDR1 SEHNR and CDR2 FQNEAQ (reference sequence). V gave up 1 base and J gave up 0 bases, with 17 bases separating them. The CDR3 consists of 18 residues. The CDR3 sequence: CASSLGTTWGASTDTQYF. The CDR3 DNA reads as TGTGCCAGCAGCTTAGGGACTACCTGGGGCGCGAGCACAGATACGCAGTATTTT.

The chain employs TRBV5-1 and TRBJ1-4, with D possibly matching TRBD1 (5 bases). Germline loops: CDR1 SGHRS, CDR2 YFSETQ. V was shortened by 4 bases and J by 6 bases, with 19 bases between the two germline ends. The CDR3 runs to 16 residues. CDR3 in DNA: TGCGCCAGCAGCAAGGGACCAGCCGGCGGGGATGAAAAACTGTTTTTT. It yields the protein CASSKGPAGGDEKLFF.

The chain employs TRBV18 and TRBJ2-5; D unresolved. The CDR3 is 14 residues long. Trimming left V 3 bases short and J 3 bases short, with 11 bases between. Germline V gene lookup returns CDR1 KGHSH and CDR2 LQKENI. Written as DNA, the CDR3 is TGTGCCAGCTCACCGGGCCTAACGAAAGAGACCCAGTACTTC. This gives the protein CASSPGLTKETQYF.

The chain has TRBV6-1 and TRBJ2-1; TRBD1 matches 7 bases. Germline V lookup: CDR1 MNHNS, CDR2 SASEGT. Trimming removed 3 bases from V and 2 bases from J; junction bases left unmatched: 7. The CDR3 totals 16 residues. The CDR3 coding sequence is TGTGCCAGCAGTGAGGGGTACAGGGGAGCCTACAATGAGCAGTTCTTC. Its protein product is CASSEGYRGAYNEQFF.

J is TRBJ2-5 and V is TRBV27; TRBD2 agrees at 7 bases. V was clipped by 5 bases and J by 5 bases; unmatched bases: 11. Per germline, CDR1 MNHEY and CDR2 SMNVEV (reference sequence). This CDR3 has 15 residues. The CDR3 spells CASSKVDSGGETQYF. CDR3 bases: TGTGCCAGCAGTAAGGTCGATTCCGGGGGGGAGACCCAGTACTTC.

V is TRBV6-5 and J is TRBJ2-1, with D maybe TRBD2 (6 bases). Germline loops: CDR1 MNHEY, CDR2 SVGAGI. CDR3 length equals 12 residues. Trimming shortened V by 8 bases and J by 15 bases, and 20 bases separated the two germline ends. In DNA, the CDR3 is TGTGCCAGCGGGTTAGCGGAGAACACGATGTTCTTC. Its protein product is CASGLAENTMFF.

This chain uses TRBV18 with TRBJ2-1, with TRBD2 as a possible D gene (5 bases). The length of the CDR3 is 13 residues. Trimming took 3 bases from V and 6 from J, leaving 9 bases between them. Germline CDR1 is KGHSH and CDR2 is LQKENI. The CDR3 coding sequence is TGTGCCAGCTCACCCAGTCTAGCCAATGAGCAGTTCTTC. Translation: CASSPSLANEQFF.

This clone turned up a few times. The V call is TRBV9, the J call TRBJ1-1, with TRBD1 as a possible D gene (6 bases). The CDR3 covers 15 residues. Trimming took 4 bases from V and 8 from J, leaving 21 bases between them. Germline V CDR1 and CDR2: SGDLS, YYNGEE. In DNA form, the CDR3 reads TGTGCCAGCAGCATGTCCGGGACAACTAGAGGAGAAGCTTTCTTT. Amino acids: CASSMSGTTRGEAFF.

This clone was picked up one time. The gene calls are TRBV5-8 and TRBJ1-5; 9 bases agree with TRBD1. CDR1 SGHTS and CDR2 YDEGEE come from the germline V gene. V gave up 4 bases and J gave up 7 bases; unmatched junction bases: 6. The CDR3 is made up of 14 amino acids. The CDR3 DNA reads as TGTGCCAGCAGCACCGGGACAGGGTGGCAGCCCCAGCATTTT. Translating it yields CASSTGTGWQPQHF.

J is TRBJ2-7 and V is TRBV27; D remains unclear. Germline V CDR1 and CDR2: MNHEY, SMNVEV (reference sequence). Between the trimmed V and J ends, which lost 3 bases and 4 bases, there was a span of 13 bases. The CDR3 runs 14 residues. CDR3 in DNA: TGTGCCAGCAGTTTGTCGGTCCGAGATTACGAGCAGTACTTC. Protein sequence: CASSLSVRDYEQYF.

The chain combines TRBV19 with TRBJ2-5, with TRBD1 as a possible D gene (5 bases). The last part of the DNA fits TRBJ2-7 better; the J call may be wrong. CDR1 is LNHDA and CDR2 is SQIVND in the germline V gene (reference sequence). The CDR3 totals 16 residues. CDR3 residues: CASSIAYRQESYEQYF. The DNA of the CDR3 is TGTGCCAGTAGTATAGCTTACAGGCAGGAGTCCTACGAGCAGTACTTC.

J is TRBJ1-1 and V is TRBV30; TRBD1 matches 7 bases. CDR1 and CDR2 (germline): GTSNPN, SVGIG (reference sequence). The CDR3 runs 9 residues. V trimming: 8 bases; J trimming: 11 bases; junction bases outside the gene matches: 5. In nucleotides, the CDR3 is TGTGCCGTACAGGGGAAGGCTTTCTTT. Translated, it gives CAVQGKAFF.

The rearrangement links TRBV7-9 to TRBJ1-1; D is unclear. The CDR3 covers 13 residues. With 5 bases removed from V and 4 bases from J, the gap between germline ends came to 11 bases. CDR1 and CDR2 from the germline V gene are SEHNR and FQNEAQ (reference sequence). As DNA, the CDR3 is TGTGCCAGCAGCAAGAGTACCGCCACTGAAGCTTTCTTT. Translating it yields CASSKSTATEAFF.

The rearrangement joins TRBV6-5 to TRBJ1-2, with TRBD1 matching 7 bases. Germline V gene sequence: CDR1 MNHEY, CDR2 SVGAGI. The CDR3 contains 14 residues. V shed 4 bases, J shed 8 bases, and the junction held 10 bases outside the gene matches. The CDR3 sequence: CASSFGTGAYGYTF. CDR3 bases: TGTGCCAGCAGTTTCGGTACAGGGGCCTACGGCTACACCTTC.